Ten or more counts support the clone carrying this TCR beta chain. Antigen: not known. This entry comes from a study of T-cell memory formation after mild COVID-19. Study-level results: Clones that contracted from day 15 to 85 had balanced CD4/CD8; later expanders were CD4+ biased.

Per germline, CDR1 MNHEY and CDR2 SVGAGI. This CDR3 is built from 11 residues. With V trimmed by 7 bases and J by 7 bases, 3 bases remained unmatched. Constant-segment primers were used for 5'RACE, and the resulting TCR alpha and TCR beta cDNA libraries carried sample barcodes and UMIs. In TCRdb, the 5' RACE reads were re-called with MiXCR into one record per CDR3 protein. Here the sample spans 35,000 to 45,000 distinct CDR3 sequences, approximately 6.8% being singletons. The V gene is TRBV6-5, the J gene TRBJ2-5, with 7 nucleotides matching TRBD1. Sequenced input: PBMCs or a T cell subset sorted from them (not recorded which). The origin of this receptor is a man between 18 and 29 years old who had mild COVID-19 (a few samples of this study predate the infection). Cell type and time point are not known. This CDR3 is CASISGGTQYF. In DNA form, the CDR3 reads TGTGCCAGCATCTCAGGGGGGACCCAGTACTTC.